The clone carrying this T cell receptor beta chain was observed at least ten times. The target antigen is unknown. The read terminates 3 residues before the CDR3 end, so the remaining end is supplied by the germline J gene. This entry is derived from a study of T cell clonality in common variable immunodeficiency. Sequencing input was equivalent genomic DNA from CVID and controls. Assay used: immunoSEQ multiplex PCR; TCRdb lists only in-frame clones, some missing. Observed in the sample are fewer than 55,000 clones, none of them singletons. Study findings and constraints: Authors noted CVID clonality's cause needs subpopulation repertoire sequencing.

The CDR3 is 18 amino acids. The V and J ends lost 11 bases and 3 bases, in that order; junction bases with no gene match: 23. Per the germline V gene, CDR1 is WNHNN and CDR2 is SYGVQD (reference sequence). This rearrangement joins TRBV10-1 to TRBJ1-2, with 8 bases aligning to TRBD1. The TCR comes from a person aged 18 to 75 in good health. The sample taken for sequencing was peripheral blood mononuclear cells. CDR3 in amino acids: CASYSLRDRLWFDYGYTF. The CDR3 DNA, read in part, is TGCGCCTCCTATTCCCTCCGGGACAGGTTATGGTTTGACTATGGC.